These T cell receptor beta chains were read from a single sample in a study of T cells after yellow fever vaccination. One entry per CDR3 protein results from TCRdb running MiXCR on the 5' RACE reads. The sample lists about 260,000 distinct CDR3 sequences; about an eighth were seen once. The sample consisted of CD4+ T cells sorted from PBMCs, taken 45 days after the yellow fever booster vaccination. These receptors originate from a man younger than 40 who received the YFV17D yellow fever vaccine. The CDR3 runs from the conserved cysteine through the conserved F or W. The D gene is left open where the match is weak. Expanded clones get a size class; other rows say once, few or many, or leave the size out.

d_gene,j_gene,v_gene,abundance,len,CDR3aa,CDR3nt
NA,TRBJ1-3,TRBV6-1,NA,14,CASSPRQAGNTIYF,TGTGCCAGCAGCCCCCGACAAGCTGGAAACACCATATATTTT
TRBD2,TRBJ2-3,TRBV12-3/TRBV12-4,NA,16,CASTLAGGYGTDTQYF,TGTGCCAGCACCCTAGCGGGAGGTTATGGTACAGATACGCAGTATTTT
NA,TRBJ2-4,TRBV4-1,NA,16,CASSQDEGLAKNIQYF,TGCGCCAGCAGCCAAGATGAAGGGCTAGCCAAAAACATTCAGTACTTC
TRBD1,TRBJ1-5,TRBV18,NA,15,CASSPGQGAGQPQHF,TGTGCCAGCTCACCTGGGCAGGGGGCAGGTCAGCCCCAGCATTTT
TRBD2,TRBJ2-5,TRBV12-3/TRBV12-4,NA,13,CASRAGAKETQYF,TGTGCCAGCAGGGCGGGAGCAAAAGAGACCCAGTACTTC
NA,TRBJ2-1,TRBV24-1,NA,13,CATSDPPGGEQFF,TGTGCCACCAGTGACCCACCAGGGGGGGAGCAGTTCTTC
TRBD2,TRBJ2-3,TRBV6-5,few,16,CASSLGTSGRRDTQYF,TGTGCCAGCAGTTTAGGGACTAGCGGCCGCAGGGATACGCAGTATTTT
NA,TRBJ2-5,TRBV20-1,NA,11,CSATAGETQYF,TGCAGTGCCACCGCGGGGGAGACCCAGTACTTC
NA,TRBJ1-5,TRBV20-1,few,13,CGINRESNQPQHF,TGCGGAATAAACAGGGAAAGCAATCAGCCCCAGCATTTT
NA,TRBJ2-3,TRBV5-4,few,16,CASSSPVERVTDTQYF,TGTGCCAGCAGCTCCCCGGTTGAGAGGGTCACAGATACGCAGTATTTT
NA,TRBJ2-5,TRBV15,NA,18,CATSREYQASLPQETQYF,TGTGCCACCAGCAGAGAGTATCAGGCTAGTCTCCCGCAAGAGACCCAGTACTTC
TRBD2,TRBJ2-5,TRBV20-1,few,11,CRAGVQETQYF,TGCAGAGCGGGAGTTCAGGAGACCCAGTACTTC
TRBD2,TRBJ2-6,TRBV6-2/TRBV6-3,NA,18,CASSYSGAGGAGANVLTF,TGTGCCAGCAGTTACTCAGGAGCGGGAGGGGCTGGGGCCAACGTCCTGACTTTC
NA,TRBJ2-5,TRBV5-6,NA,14,CASSLLGAQETQYF,TGTGCCAGCAGCTTGCTGGGGGCCCAAGAGACCCAGTACTTC
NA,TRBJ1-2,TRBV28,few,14,CASSGTGPFYGYTF,TGTGCCAGCAGTGGTACAGGTCCCTTCTATGGCTACACCTTC
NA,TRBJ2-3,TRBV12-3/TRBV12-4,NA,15,CASSLRRASTDTQYF,TGTGCCAGCAGCCTCCGACGGGCAAGCACAGATACGCAGTATTTT
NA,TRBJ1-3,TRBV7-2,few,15,CASSRQDIPGNTIYF,TGTGCCAGCAGCCGACAGGACATCCCTGGAAACACCATATATTTT
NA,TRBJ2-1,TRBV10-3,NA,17,CAISESQSRMSYDEQFF,TGTGCCATCAGTGAGTCCCAGTCCAGAATGTCGTACGATGAGCAGTTCTTC
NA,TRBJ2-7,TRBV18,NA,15,CASSPRLQGLHEQYF,TGTGCCAGCTCACCACGACTCCAGGGGTTACACGAGCAGTACTTC
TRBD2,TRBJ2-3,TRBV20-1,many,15,CSASRGGQPADTQYF,TGCAGTGCTAGCCGCGGGGGGCAGCCCGCAGATACGCAGTATTTT
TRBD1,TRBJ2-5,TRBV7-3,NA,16,CASSLAHGTGRETQYF,TGTGCCAGCAGCTTAGCCCACGGGACAGGGCGAGAGACCCAGTACTTC
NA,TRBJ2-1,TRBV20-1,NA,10,CSAGWNEQFF,TGCAGTGCTGGGTGGAATGAGCAGTTCTTC
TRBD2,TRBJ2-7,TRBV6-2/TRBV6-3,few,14,CASSSSGMGYEQYF,TGTGCCAGCAGTTCTAGCGGGATGGGCTACGAGCAGTACTTC
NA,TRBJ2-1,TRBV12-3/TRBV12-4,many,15,CASSPHTVSYNEQFF,TGTGCCAGCAGTCCCCATACCGTTTCCTACAATGAGCAGTTCTTC
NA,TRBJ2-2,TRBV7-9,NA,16,CASSPGRSLNTGELFF,TGTGCCAGCAGCCCCGGACGGTCCTTGAACACCGGGGAGCTGTTTTTT
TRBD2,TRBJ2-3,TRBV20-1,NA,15,CSASGLAPLTDTQYF,TGCAGTGCTTCGGGACTAGCTCCACTCACAGATACGCAGTATTTT
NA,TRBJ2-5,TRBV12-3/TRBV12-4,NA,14,CASGGTGVRETQYF,TGTGCCAGCGGGGGGACGGGAGTCAGAGAGACCCAGTACTTC
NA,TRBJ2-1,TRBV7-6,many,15,CASSLQGVGVNEQFF,TGTGCCAGCAGCCTACAGGGAGTAGGTGTCAATGAGCAGTTCTTC
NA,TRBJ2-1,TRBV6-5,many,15,CASSYSGQGLDEQFF,TGTGCCAGCAGTTACTCAGGGCAGGGGCTGGATGAGCAGTTCTTC